The 5 T cell receptor beta chains listed next were all sequenced from one sample in a study of T cells in tumors after PD-1 blockade. The assay was immunoSEQ multiplex PCR, and TCRdb's table has in-frame clones only and misses some. The sample contains 45,000 to 60,000 clones, 79% of which appear only once. The sample in question was PBMCs, obtained before anti-PD-1 treatment. Receptors originate from a human donor with basal cell carcinoma.

The chain is built from TRBV9 and TRBJ2-5; D call uncertain. Germline V gene sequence: CDR1 SGDLS, CDR2 YYNGEE. Trimming left V 0 bases short and J 4 bases short, with 7 bases between. The length of the CDR3 is 13 residues. CDR3 region: CASSVDQRETQYF. CDR3 bases: TGTGCCAGCAGCGTAGACCAGCGAGAGACCCAGTACTTC.

The chain recombines TRBV6-5 with TRBJ1-3; possible D gene TRBD1, 5 bases. This CDR3 comprises 14 residues. Germline CDR1 reads MNHEY; CDR2 reads SVGAGI. Trimming left V 6 bases short and J 0 bases short, with 9 bases between. The CDR3 spells CASRTGYSGNTIYF. DNA for the CDR3: TGTGCCAGCAGAACAGGCTACTCTGGAAACACCATATATTTT.

This rearrangement joins TRBV30 to TRBJ1-4; D not certain. Trimming shortened V by 4 bases and J by 8 bases, and 17 bases separated the two germline ends. Looked up from germline, CDR1 is GTSNPN and CDR2 is SVGIG (reference sequence). The CDR3 runs 14 residues. CDR3 amino acids: CAWTQVSYGEKLFF. The CDR3 nucleotides are TGTGCCTGGACTCAGGTCAGCTACGGGGAAAAACTGTTTTTT.

Of note for this clone: A much larger clonotype is one base distant, so this may be a read error. The rearrangement links TRBV14 to TRBJ1-2; D might be TRBD1 (5 bases). Germline V CDR1 and CDR2: SGHDN, FVKESK. CDR3 length: 13 residues. Trimming left V 4 bases short and J 1 base short, with 7 bases between. The CDR3 protein is CASSPDINYGYTF. The CDR3 DNA follows: TGTGCCAGCAGCCCGGACATTAACTATGGCTACACCTTC.

The chain joins TRBV28 to TRBJ1-5; no reliable D call. Per the germline V gene, CDR1 is MDHEN and CDR2 is SYDVKM. V lost 2 bases to trimming and J lost 6 bases, with 8 bases between them. CDR3 length: 13 amino acids. The CDR3 DNA reads as TGTGCCAGCAGTTTAAGACAACGTCAGCCCCAGCATTTT. This sequence encodes CASSLRQRQPQHF.